This T cell receptor (beta chain) was sequenced for a study of T cell changes during pregnancy in multiple sclerosis. CDR3 length: 15 amino acids. V shed 0 bases, J shed 4 bases, and the junction held 2 bases outside the gene matches. Germline V gives CDR1 KGHSH, CDR2 LQKENI. Assay used: immunoSEQ multiplex PCR; TCRdb lists only in-frame clones, some missing. Among more than 100,000 clones listed, roughly nine tenths were seen once. This clone was recorded a few times. Sequenced material: peripheral blood, taken after pregnancy. This clonotype was obtained from a female donor with multiple sclerosis, enrolled in a pregnancy study. V and J are TRBV18 and TRBJ2-7, with 11 bases identical to TRBD2. CDR3 in DNA: TGTGCCAGCTCACCACCGACTAGCGGGATTTACGAGCAGTACTTC. Residues: CASSPPTSGIYEQYF.